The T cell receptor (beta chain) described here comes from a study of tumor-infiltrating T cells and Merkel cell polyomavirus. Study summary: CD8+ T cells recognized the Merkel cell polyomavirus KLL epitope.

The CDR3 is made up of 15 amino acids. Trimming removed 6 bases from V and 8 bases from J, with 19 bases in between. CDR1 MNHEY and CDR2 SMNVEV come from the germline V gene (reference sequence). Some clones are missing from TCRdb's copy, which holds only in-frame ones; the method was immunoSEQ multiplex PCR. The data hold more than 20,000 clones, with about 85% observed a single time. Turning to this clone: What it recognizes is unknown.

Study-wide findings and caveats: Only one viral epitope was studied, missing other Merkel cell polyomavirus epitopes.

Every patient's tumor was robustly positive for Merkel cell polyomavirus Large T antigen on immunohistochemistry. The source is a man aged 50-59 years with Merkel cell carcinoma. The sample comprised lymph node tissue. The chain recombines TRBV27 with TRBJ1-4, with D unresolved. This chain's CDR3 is CASRVSHRQEEKLFF. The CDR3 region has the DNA TGTGCCAGCAGGGTATCCCATCGTCAGGAAGAAAAACTGTTTTTT.